The sequence of this T cell receptor (beta chain) was determined in a study of beta chain features in type 1 diabetes. Study-level findings and limits: The study found fewer insertions and more deletions at VDJ junctions in type 1 diabetes patients. A potential PCR bias toward shorter templates would be equal in patient and control samples. The study found moderately but significantly shorter TCRB CDR3s in all four CD4+ subsets of Type 1 diabetes patients.

About this clone itself: Its cognate antigen is unknown.

Reverse transcribing all isolated RNA meant expressed TCRB transcripts were sequenced. Profiling relied on immunoSEQ multiplex PCR, and the TCRdb table lists in-frame clones only, not all of them. The sample has roughly 400,000 clones, around 9.6% seen once. The ends were cut back, 5 bases at V and 8 bases at J, with 13 bases in the middle. From germline, CDR1 is SGHAT and CDR2 FQDESV (reference sequence). The CDR3 is made up of 13 amino acids. Via the markers CD45RO/CCR7/CD25/CD127/CD95/CD27, stem cell-like memory, regulatory, central memory and naive CD4+ cells were sorted. The sequence was collected from a man aged 25-40 years with type 1 diabetes. The chain employs TRBV11-1 and TRBJ1-3; no definite D call. Sample: central memory CD4+ T cells from blood. In DNA form, the CDR3 reads TGTGCCAGCAGCGGAAGACGTGGGGACACCATATATTTT. The encoded protein is CASSGRRGDTIYF.